This T cell receptor beta chain appears in the sequencing data of a study of blood T cell repertoires in COVID-19. Assay: immunoSEQ multiplex PCR; the TCRdb copy retains only in-frame clones and omits some. The sample carries about 180,000 clones, around 80% recorded once. The V end was cut by 4 bases, the J end by 4 bases, with 8 bases between. CDR1 is SGHRS, CDR2 YFSETQ, per germline. The CDR3 is 13 residues long. The TCR comes from a man aged 65-85 years with active or convalescent COVID-19. The V gene is TRBV5-1, the J gene TRBJ2-2; D is undetermined. The sample taken for sequencing was peripheral blood. CDR3 bases: TGCGCCAGCAGCGCGTTCGGCACCGGGGAGCTGTTTTTT. It is translated as CASSAFGTGELFF.